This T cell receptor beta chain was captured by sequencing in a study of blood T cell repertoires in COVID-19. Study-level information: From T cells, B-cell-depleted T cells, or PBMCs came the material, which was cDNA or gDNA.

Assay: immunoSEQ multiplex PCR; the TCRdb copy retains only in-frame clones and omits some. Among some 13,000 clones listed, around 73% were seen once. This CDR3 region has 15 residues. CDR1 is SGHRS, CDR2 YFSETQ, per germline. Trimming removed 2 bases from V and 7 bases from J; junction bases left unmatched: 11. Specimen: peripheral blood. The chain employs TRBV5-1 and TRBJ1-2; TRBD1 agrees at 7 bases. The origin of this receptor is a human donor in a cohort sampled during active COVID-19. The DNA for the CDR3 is TGCGCCAGCAGCTTAGGGGGCCTGGGGACGAGTGGCTACACCTTC. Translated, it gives CASSLGGLGTSGYTF.